The 22 T cell receptor beta chains given below trace back to one sample, sequenced in a study of PD-L1 blockade in urothelial cancer. Repertoires were generated with immunoSEQ multiplex PCR, while TCRdb's copy carries only in-frame clones and drops some. Of 90,000 to 120,000 clones listed, approximately 85% are singletons. The sequencing here drew on PBMCs, taken around atezolizumab (anti-PD-L1) treatment. These receptors were obtained from a man aged 50 to 59 with urothelial cancer.

J is TRBJ1-4 and V is TRBV6-5; TRBD1 matches at 9 bases. CDR1 and CDR2 from the germline V gene are MNHEY and SVGAGI. V was clipped by 6 bases and J by 8 bases; unmatched bases: 7. The CDR3 totals 14 residues. CDR3 in DNA: TGTGCCAGCAGGTTACAGGGGGCGGGGGAAAAACTGTTTTTT. It is translated as CASRLQGAGEKLFF.

The chain couples TRBV6-1 to TRBJ2-7; tentatively, D is TRBD2 (6 bases). Trimming cost V 7 bases and J 3 bases, with 16 bases left between them. The V gene's germline CDR1 is MNHNS and CDR2 SASEGT. CDR3 length equals 14 residues. The CDR3 region is CASMITGTFYEQYF. CDR3 nucleotides: TGTGCCAGCATGATTACCGGGACTTTCTACGAGCAGTACTTC.

This clone was picked up one time. This chain joins TRBV30 and TRBJ1-4; maybe TRBD1 (6 bases). Germline CDR1 reads GTSNPN; CDR2 reads SVGIG (reference sequence). This CDR3 has 15 amino acids. V gave up 3 bases and J gave up 5 bases, with 16 bases separating them. CDR3 sequence reads: CAWSPLQGLNEKLFF. CDR3 nucleotide sequence: TGTGCCTGGAGCCCTCTACAGGGCCTCAATGAAAAACTGTTTTTT. Filled out from reference TRBV30 and TRBJ1-4, the complete variable domain reads SQTIHQWPATLVQPVGSPLSLECTVEGTSNPNLYWYRQAAGRGLQLLFYSVGIGQISSEVPQNLSASRPQDRQFILSSKKLLLSDSGFYLCAWSPLQGLNEKLFFGSGTQLSVL.

The gene calls are TRBV10-3 and TRBJ2-1, with 7 positions matching TRBD2. With V trimmed by 0 bases and J by 7 bases, 9 bases remained unmatched. The germline gives CDR1 ENHRY, CDR2 SYGVKD. CDR3 length: 16 residues. CDR3 sequence (DNA): TGTGCCATCAGTGAGTCAAGCGGGACTATTTTAAATGAGCAGTTCTTC. Translated, it gives CAISESSGTILNEQFF.

The chain uses TRBV18 and TRBJ2-4; D is unresolved. This CDR3 comprises 11 residues. Deletions cut 3 bases from V and 7 bases from J, with 4 bases between. Germline loops: CDR1 KGHSH, CDR2 LQKENI. This chain's CDR3 is CASSPENIQYF. For the CDR3, the DNA is TGTGCCAGCTCACCGGAGAACATTCAGTACTTC.

V is TRBV6-4 and J is TRBJ1-1; D is ambiguous. Germline lookup yields CDR1 MRHNA and CDR2 SNTAGT. V was clipped by 5 bases and J by 0 bases, with 10 bases between them. CDR3 length equals 14 residues. The CDR3 here is CASSPGSLNTEAFF. CDR3 bases: TGTGCCAGCAGTCCAGGCAGTTTGAACACTGAAGCTTTCTTT.

This clone was observed once. This rearrangement joins TRBV30 to TRBJ1-5, with D maybe TRBD1 (6 bases). The V gene's germline CDR1 is GTSNPN and CDR2 SVGIG (reference sequence). The CDR3 runs to 13 residues. Trimming removed 2 bases at V and 6 bases at J, with 11 bases between. DNA for the CDR3: TGTGCCTGGAGTCTACAGGGTTCTCAGCCCCAGCATTTT. Translating it yields CAWSLQGSQPQHF.

This clone appeared a single time. The chain carries TRBV19 and TRBJ2-1, with 8 bases aligning to TRBD2. CDR1 and CDR2 (germline): LNHDA, SQIVND (reference sequence). With V trimmed by 5 bases and J by 1 base, 16 bases remained unmatched. The CDR3 is 19 residues long. CDR3: CASSPQRGGRPPSYNEQFF. The CDR3 bases are TGTGCCAGTAGTCCCCAGAGGGGCGGGAGGCCCCCATCCTACAATGAGCAGTTCTTC.

The sample holds a few counts of this clone. The chain uses TRBV6-5 and TRBJ2-2; 10 nucleotides agree with TRBD2. The CDR3 totals 15 residues. CDR1 and CDR2 (germline): MNHEY, SVGAGI. V was pared by 5 bases and J by 3 bases, with 3 bases of the junction left unmatched. CDR3 residues: CASSRAGGYTGELFF. CDR3 in DNA: TGTGCCAGCAGTAGAGCGGGAGGGTACACCGGGGAGCTGTTTTTT.

The table lists this clone with a count of one. CDR3 DNA sequence: TGTGCCTGGACTAGGGGGTCCTACGAGCAGTACTTC. Encoded protein: CAWTRGSYEQYF. The chain recombines TRBV30 with TRBJ2-7, with D possibly matching TRBD1 (6 bases). The V end lost 4 bases, the J end lost 1 base, and 8 bases lay between the germline ends. There are 12 residues in the CDR3. CDR1 is GTSNPN, CDR2 SVGIG, per germline (reference sequence).

This chain joins TRBV18 and TRBJ1-4; TRBD1 agrees at 10 bases. CDR1 KGHSH and CDR2 LQKENI come from the germline V gene. The CDR3 length is 14 residues. The V and J ends lost 4 bases and 15 bases, in that order; junction bases with no gene match: 11. CDR3 sequence reads: CASSRDRGSLAVFF. DNA for the CDR3: TGTGCCAGCTCACGGGACAGGGGAAGTCTAGCCGTGTTTTTT.

The DNA for the CDR3 is TGTGCCAGCCTACTAAAGACCCAGTACTTC. Protein product: CASLLKTQYF. The chain links TRBV2 to TRBJ2-5; no reliable D call. V lost 8 bases to trimming and J lost 6 bases, with 7 bases between them. Germline V gives CDR1 SNHLY, CDR2 FYNNEI. The length of the CDR3 is 10 residues.

This clone was counted a few times. The chain has TRBV7-9 and TRBJ2-5, with TRBD2 matching 8 bases. V gave up 3 bases and J gave up 2 bases; unmatched junction bases: 5. The CDR3 length is 15 residues. The germline V gene has CDR1 SEHNR and CDR2 FQNEAQ (reference sequence). The CDR3 DNA sequence: TGTGCCAGCAGCTTGCGTCTAGCGGGTCAAGAGACCCAGTACTTC. The encoded protein is CASSLRLAGQETQYF.

This clone was found a few times. The rearrangement joins TRBV6-6 to TRBJ2-1, with a possible D match to TRBD2 (5 bases). The CDR3 has 15 residues. With 2 bases removed from V and 1 base from J, the gap between germline ends came to 9 bases. Germline lookup yields CDR1 MNHNY and CDR2 SVGAGI (reference sequence). The CDR3 loop reads CASSYESGSYNEQFF. The CDR3 DNA sequence: TGTGCCAGCAGTTACGAATCGGGATCCTACAATGAGCAGTTCTTC.

Comments on this clone: The sample carries other DNA sequences with the same CDR3. This chain joins TRBV11-3 and TRBJ1-1, with D possibly being TRBD1 (5 bases). Germline assignment: CDR1 SGHNT and CDR2 YENEEA. This CDR3 is built from 13 residues. V was shortened by 5 bases and J by 0 bases, with 7 bases between the two germline ends. The CDR3 nucleotides are TGTGCCAGCAGCCTGACAGTGAACACTGAAGCTTTCTTT. It codes for CASSLTVNTEAFF.

This rearrangement joins TRBV4-1 to TRBJ1-1, with a tentative D call TRBD1 (6 bases). CDR1 and CDR2 from the germline V gene are MGHRA and YSYEKL. CDR3 size: 13 residues. V dropped 7 bases and J dropped 1 base, with 10 bases sitting between them. CDR3 in DNA: TGCGCCAGCACATCGGGACAGAACACTGAAGCTTTCTTT. It translates to CASTSGQNTEAFF.

This chain links TRBV30 with TRBJ2-5, with D tentatively TRBD1 (6 bases). This CDR3 has 16 residues. Trimming removed 1 base from V and 4 bases from J, with 19 bases in between. Germline V gene data show CDR1 as GTSNPN and CDR2 as SVGIG (reference sequence). The CDR3 loop is CAWSALSTGSSETQYF. For the CDR3, the DNA is TGTGCCTGGAGTGCCCTCTCTACAGGGTCTTCAGAGACCCAGTACTTC.

V is TRBV27 and J is TRBJ1-1; possible D gene TRBD1, 6 bases. The CDR3 consists of 13 residues. V dropped 5 bases and J dropped 3 bases, with 10 bases sitting between them. CDR1 and CDR2 from the germline V gene are MNHEY and SMNVEV (reference sequence). The CDR3 DNA is TGTGCCAGCAGTCTCGGACAGTACACTGAAGCTTTCTTT. Translated, it gives CASSLGQYTEAFF.

The chain recombines TRBV4-1 with TRBJ2-5; 10 nucleotides match TRBD2. The CDR3 spans 16 residues. Germline-derived CDR1 and CDR2 are MGHRA and YSYEKL. V shed 4 bases, J shed 4 bases, and the junction held 9 bases outside the gene matches. The CDR3 region is CASSLSASGSPETQYF. As DNA, the CDR3 is TGCGCCAGCAGCCTCTCTGCTAGCGGGAGCCCAGAGACCCAGTACTTC.

This chain connects TRBV5-1 to TRBJ2-1; D not resolved. Germline V CDR1 and CDR2: SGHRS, YFSETQ. This CDR3 region has 16 residues. The V end lost 4 bases, the J end lost 4 bases, and 18 bases lay between the germline ends. The CDR3 here is CASSPLLSSAYNEQFF. The CDR3 DNA follows: TGCGCCAGCAGCCCGCTTCTTAGCAGTGCTTACAATGAGCAGTTCTTC.

V and J are TRBV5-1 and TRBJ1-2, with no clear D. Germline CDR1 and CDR2: SGHRS and YFSETQ. The CDR3 contains 15 residues. V was cut by 3 bases and J by 1 base, with 13 bases left in between. As DNA, the CDR3 is TGCGCCAGCAGCTATGGTCGGGGTCGTAACTATGGCTACACCTTC. Translating gives CASSYGRGRNYGYTF.

With respect to this clone: Different DNA sequences within this sample yield the same CDR3. The chain carries TRBV6-5 and TRBJ1-3; a possible D gene is TRBD1 (6 bases). CDR3 length equals 16 residues. V was trimmed by 0 bases and J by 0 bases, leaving 9 bases between them. Germline V CDR1 and CDR2: MNHEY, SVGAGI. CDR3 loop: CASSYSRGGSGNTIYF. Written as DNA, the CDR3 is TGTGCCAGCAGTTACTCGAGAGGGGGCTCTGGAAACACCATATATTTT.